The rows below give T cell receptor beta chains drawn from one sample of a study of cytomegalovirus exposure and HLA in healthy donors. TCRdb's table, derived via immunoSEQ multiplex PCR, lists solely in-frame clones and lacks some. The sample carries more than 150,000 clones, around three quarters recorded once. Sequenced input: PBMCs. These receptors originate from a man aged 35 to 55 in good health and CMV-seronegative. The CDR3 runs from the conserved cysteine through the conserved F or W.

>TRBJ2-7|TRBV27|13
CATRGEIVNEQYF
>TRBJ2-2|TRBV7-8|18
CASSLGTSGVANTGELFF
>TRBJ1-1|TRBV30|13
CAWSVGLNTEAFF
>TRBJ2-1|TRBV10-3|15
CAISELAGGGNEQFF
>TRBJ2-6|TRBV29-1|16
CSVESGGSSGANGLTF
>TRBJ2-3|TRBV10-1|21
CASSLRLGEVTGGEPGDTQYF
>TRBJ1-2|TRBV6-1|15
CASKYSAEVDYGYTF
>TRBJ1-5|TRBV5-8|16
CASSLYIGTGNQPQHF
>TRBJ1-1|TRBV9|13
CASSVHGNTEAFF
>TRBJ2-3|TRBV5-1|11
CASSFMDTQYF
>TRBJ1-5|TRBV5-8|14
CASSIYSSNQPQHF
>TRBJ1-2|TRBV11-3|13
CASSPGSDYGYTF
>TRBJ2-2|TRBV6-5|15
CASRKQGGETGELFF
>TRBJ2-3|TRBV6-4|15
CASSDSAGASDTQYF
>TRBJ1-2|TRBV5-6|18
CASSSDRGLSVWDYGYTF
>TRBJ2-2|TRBV2|14
CASTGGRGTGELFF
>TRBJ2-5|TRBV19|16
CASSGGMRNGQETQYF
>TRBJ2-3|TRBV2|16
CASRETSGFGTDTQYF
>TRBJ2-5|TRBV5-1|15
CASSLGSRYQETQYF
>TRBJ1-2|TRBV29-1|12
CSVTGTGYGYTF
>TRBJ2-1|TRBV28|15
CASSPAGTFYNEQFF
>TRBJ1-2|TRBV29-1|12
CSVGLNDYGYTF
>TRBJ2-1|TRBV7-9|16
CASSLMSGGWGDEQFF
>TRBJ1-1|TRBV19|15
CASSIWGTGNTEAFF
>TRBJ1-1|TRBV7-2|14
CASSLARVGTEAFF
>TRBJ1-1|TRBV30|13
CAWRYSLNTEAFF
>TRBJ1-2|TRBV19|15
CASSLEEGRNYGYTF
>TRBJ2-7|TRBV10-3|13
CAISEGLADEQYF
>TRBJ2-2|TRBV28|15
CASSWRQGRSGELFF
>TRBJ2-3|TRBV28|13
CASSLPPFQSWYF
>TRBJ2-6|TRBV30|16
CAWSFLGTSGANGLTF
>TRBJ1-5|TRBV4-1|15
CASSPQQGRNQPQHF
>TRBJ1-2|TRBV27|13
CASTRTGFEGYTF
>TRBJ2-7|TRBV7-9|15
CSSSLVLAGQYEQYF
>TRBJ2-6|TRBV28|16
CASSFGGSPGANVLTF
>TRBJ1-1|TRBV19|13
CASSIQQGTEAFF
>TRBJ1-2|TRBV2|14
CASSEARGGYGYTF
>TRBJ1-1|TRBV27|13
CASSPRERTEAFF
>TRBJ1-1|TRBV6-5|15
CASRYGGDRPSGAFF
>TRBJ2-7|TRBV27|15
CASRVSGFGFVEQYF
>TRBJ2-7|TRBV2|16
CASSPMGLAFSYEQYF
>TRBJ1-2|TRBV9|15
CASSVSWRANYDYTF
>TRBJ2-5|TRBV29-1|13
CSVQKNLQETQYF
>TRBJ2-2|TRBV5-4|14
CASSPGQGGGELFF
>TRBJ2-5|TRBV19|14
CASSVSRGRETQYF
>TRBJ2-2|TRBV5-4|17
CASSPAGTSGNTGELFF
>TRBJ2-1|TRBV11-3|16
CASSPPGLAGGNEQFF
>TRBJ2-1|TRBV5-1|15
CASSLIQRESDEQFF
>TRBJ1-3|TRBV18|16
CASSPDVVGSGNTIYF
>TRBJ1-1|TRBV18|14
CASSPVTGATEAFF
>TRBJ2-1|TRBV27|17
CASSAGLAGGLWNEQFF
>TRBJ2-7|TRBV7-2|15
CASSLRDSPSYEQYF
>TRBJ1-5|TRBV28|18
CASSGVGDSYYSNQPQHF
>TRBJ1-4|TRBV19|17
CASSTTGTVTTNEKLFF
>.|TRBV28|13
CASSFPSGDEQYF